This TCR beta chain was documented in a study of CXCR3-negative and CXCR3-positive naive CD8 T cells. TRB cDNA libraries were made by UMI-labeled 5' RACE. TCRdb reanalyzed the 5' RACE reads and collapses them to one entry per CDR3 protein, without DNA. The sample spans about 23,000 distinct CDR3 sequences; the ten largest clones claim roughly 4%. On this clonotype itself: Its target is unknown.

Germline values: CDR1 SGHVS, CDR2 FNYEAQ. CDR3 length: 16 residues. Notes on the study in general: The study found comparably high diversity in both naive subsets and much lower diversity in memory CD8+ cells. Freshly isolated PBMCs were used in most assays, given partial CXCR3 loss after freezing. For naive cells, CXCR3-negative and CXCR3-positive subsets had similar TRBV-TRBJ usage; for memory cells, usage differed.

Sequenced input: naive CXCR3- CD8+ T cells from blood. Subset denoted: CD45RO-CCR7+CD27+CD95- naive CD8+ T cells lacking CXCR3 (TNR3-). The chain carries TRBV7-6 and TRBJ2-5; TCRdb names TRBD2, which stays unverified in the absence of DNA. This receptor was taken from a human donor in good health. Some clones in this sample may be carry-over from other donors' samples. CDR3 region: CASFPGLAGKKETQYF.